This T cell receptor (beta chain) came from a study of cytomegalovirus exposure and HLA in healthy donors. Background on the study: Approximately 85 million unique TCRs from HLA-typed donors were held in an early release of data. Notes on the study in general: Prior analysis indicated that the majority of TCR beta V segments exhibited productivity approximately 90% or approximately 30% of the time. Later analysis showed most CMV-associated TCR beta chains appearing HLA-restricted. Across donors, presence/absence analyses took sequencing depth to be roughly uniform.

This clone has only one observation. Its target is unknown. This PCR relied on a set of 60 Vbeta primers and 13 Jbeta primers. Sequencing was performed with immunoSEQ multiplex PCR; in TCRdb, only in-frame clones are kept and a portion is missing. The table has roughly 89,000 clones, about 66% seen once. This CDR3 is built from 14 residues. Deletions cut 5 bases from V and 7 bases from J, with 14 bases between. CDR1 SGHVS and CDR2 FQNEAQ come from the germline V gene. The rearrangement links TRBV7-8 to TRBJ1-4; possible D gene TRBD1, 6 bases. This sequence was found in a woman aged 45-60 years in good health and CMV-seropositive. The sample was PBMCs. In DNA, the CDR3 is TGTGCCAGCAGCCTGGGGGGGCAAGTTGAAAAACTGTTTTTT. It encodes CASSLGGQVEKLFF.